A selection of T cell receptor beta chains follows, all from one sample in a study of blood T cell repertoires in COVID-19. TCRdb's table, derived via immunoSEQ multiplex PCR, lists solely in-frame clones and lacks some. The table records about 200,000 clones, around 83% of them present only once. The sample consisted of peripheral blood. These receptors came from a woman in her 50s with acute or convalescent COVID-19. The CDR3 runs from the conserved cysteine through the conserved F or W. The order of the fields is V gene, D gene, clone size, J gene, CDR3 DNA, CDR3 protein. A D gene is named only where the DNA matches it firmly. For some rows the clone size is stated as once, few or many, or as a class when expanded; others skip it.

>TRBV6-5|TRBD1|.|TRBJ1-2
TGTGCCAGCAGTCCTCACCCGACAGGGGAAAGGTGCTTC
CASSPHPTGERCF
>TRBV6-1|TRBD1|.|TRBJ2-7
TGTGCCAGCAGTGATACGACAGGGCAGACCTACGAGCAGTACTTC
CASSDTTGQTYEQYF
>TRBV28|.|.|TRBJ1-1
TGTGCCAGCAGGAGCACTGAAGCTTTCTTT
CASRSTEAFF
>TRBV3-1/TRBV3-2|TRBD2|.|TRBJ2-1
TGTGCCAGCAGCCGCCTAGGGGCTAGCGGGAAGGATGAGCAGTTCTTC
CASSRLGASGKDEQFF
>TRBV9|TRBD1|.|TRBJ2-2
TGTGCCAGCAGCGCCATCGTTGGACAGGGGGCGGGAACCGGGGAGCTGTTTTTT
CASSAIVGQGAGTGELFF
>TRBV29-1|.|.|TRBJ1-2
TGCAGCGTTGCGCCGACAGGATCGTATGGCTACACCTTC
CSVAPTGSYGYTF
>TRBV29-1|.|.|TRBJ1-5
TGCAGCGTTGTCTCGGGGAATCAGCCCCAGCATTTT
CSVVSGNQPQHF
>TRBV25-1|TRBD2|.|TRBJ2-5
TGTGCCAGCAGTGAATATGGCGGGAGTGCGGAGACCCAGTACTTC
CASSEYGGSAETQYF
>TRBV5-1|.|.|TRBJ1-4
TGCGCCAGCAGCCTGGAGGGGGTCCGGGAAAAACTGTTTTTT
CASSLEGVREKLFF
>TRBV18|TRBD1|.|TRBJ1-2
TGTGCCAGCTCACCGATGACAGGGTACCCTGCTAACTATGGCTACACCTTC
CASSPMTGYPANYGYTF
>TRBV24-1|TRBD2|.|TRBJ2-7
TGTGCCACCAGTGACCCTAGCGGGAGTTACCCCTACGAGCAGTACTTC
CATSDPSGSYPYEQYF
>TRBV24-1|TRBD1|.|TRBJ1-1
TGTGCCACCAGTGCCTCCTTCGGACAGGCGAACACTGAAGCTTTCTTT
CATSASFGQANTEAFF
>TRBV11-2|.|.|TRBJ1-2
TGTGCCAGCAGCTTAGATCTCCTCAGGGTTGGCTACACCTTC
CASSLDLLRVGYTF
>TRBV5-1|.|.|TRBJ1-1
TGCGCCAGCAGCTTACGACTCGGTGTGAACACTGAAGCTTTCTTT
CASSLRLGVNTEAFF
>TRBV9|TRBD2|.|TRBJ2-1
TGTGCCAGCAGCCCTGGGGCGGGAGCGAACAATGAGCAGTTCTTC
CASSPGAGANNEQFF
>TRBV18|.|once|TRBJ2-5
TGTGCCAGCTCACCACCCTGGGGGGACCAACAAGAGACCCAGTACTTC
CASSPPWGDQQETQYF
>TRBV3-1/TRBV3-2|.|once|TRBJ1-1
TGTGCCAGCAGCCTCACAGGTGAAGCTTTCTTT
CASSLTGEAFF
>TRBV20-1|.|.|TRBJ2-1
TGCAGTGCTAGTGGGGGCAGGGTGGGGTACAATGAGCAGTTCTTC
CSASGGRVGYNEQFF
>TRBV27|TRBD1|once|TRBJ2-6
TGTGCCAGCAGGGACAGGGCTGGGGCCAACGTCCTGACTTTC
CASRDRAGANVLTF
>TRBV4-1|.|.|TRBJ1-6
TGCGCCAGCAGCCAAGATGCGGCGACCGACCAGTACGGCTCCTATAATTCACCCCTCCACTTT
CASSQDAATDQYGSYNSPLHF
>TRBV11-3|.|.|TRBJ1-1
TGTGCCAGCAGCGCGGGACCAGGGAACACTGAAGCTTTCTTT
CASSAGPGNTEAFF
>TRBV6-6|TRBD1|.|TRBJ2-1
TGTGCCAGCAGTCCTGGGGACAGCAGGGGCAATGAGCAGTTCTTC
CASSPGDSRGNEQFF
>TRBV14|.|.|TRBJ2-5
TGTGCCAGCAGCCATAGAGAGACCCAGTACTTC
CASSHRETQYF
>TRBV5-6|.|once|TRBJ1-3
TGTGCCAGCAGCTCCTCTGGGGCCGGTGGAAACACCATATATTTT
CASSSSGAGGNTIYF
>TRBV18|.|.|TRBJ2-4
TGTGCCAGCTCACCACCGGAAGGGGCGAACATTCAGTACTTC
CASSPPEGANIQYF
>TRBV30|TRBD1|.|TRBJ1-2
TGTGCCTGGAGGGAAGGGACAGGAGGGGCCTATGGCTACACCTTC
CAWREGTGGAYGYTF
>TRBV9|.|.|TRBJ1-2
TGTGCCAGCCAAACCGGGGGGGCGCGTGGCTACACCTTC
CASQTGGARGYTF
>TRBV28|TRBD2|.|TRBJ2-7
TGTGCCAGCAGCACCCTTGGCCTAGCGGGAGCGGCCTCCTACGAGCAGTACTTC
CASSTLGLAGAASYEQYF
>TRBV5-6|.|few|TRBJ2-2
TGTGCCAGCAGCCTCAGACTGGACAGTCGGAACACCGGGGAGCTGTTTTTT
CASSLRLDSRNTGELFF
>TRBV27|.|.|TRBJ2-5
.
CASSTSREETQYF
>TRBV5-8|TRBD2|.|TRBJ2-7
TGTGCCAGCAGGCGGACTAGCGGGAGGTCTCTCTACGAGCAGTACTTC
CASRRTSGRSLYEQYF
>TRBV7-8|.|once|TRBJ2-7
TGTGCCAGCAGCCTGGAACTAGCACCCAACTACGAGCAGTACTTC
CASSLELAPNYEQYF
>TRBV6-6|TRBD1|.|TRBJ2-1
TGTGCCAGCAGTTACTCCCCCCGGGACAGGGCGAATGAGCAGTTCTTC
CASSYSPRDRANEQFF
>TRBV7-2|.|.|TRBJ2-5
TGTGCCAGCAGCTTATTCGGTATTCAAGAGACCCAGTACTTC
CASSLFGIQETQYF
>TRBV6-5|.|.|TRBJ2-7
TGTGCCAGCAGACGAAGACTAGTTCCCTACGAGCAGTACTTC
CASRRRLVPYEQYF
>TRBV2|.|.|TRBJ1-2
TGTGCCAGCAGTGGTCGAGGATATGGCTACACCTTC
CASSGRGYGYTF
>TRBV28|TRBD1|.|TRBJ1-5
TGTGCCAGCAGTCGGACAGGGGGAGACAATCAGCCCCAGCATTTT
CASSRTGGDNQPQHF
>TRBV20-1|.|.|TRBJ2-1
TGCAGTGCTAGTTTCTGGGTGCCGGGTTACAATGAGCAGTTCTTC
CSASFWVPGYNEQFF
>TRBV14|TRBD1|.|TRBJ2-1
TGTGCCAGCAGCCAAATGCTCGGGACAGTTGATTACAATGAGCAGTTCTTC
CASSQMLGTVDYNEQFF
>TRBV10-3|TRBD2|.|TRBJ2-3
TGTGCCATCAGTAGTAGCGGGAGCACAGATACGCAGTATTTT
CAISSSGSTDTQYF
>TRBV19|.|.|TRBJ2-7
TGTGCCAGTAGCCCTAGTGGCGGGGTCTTCTCCTACGAGCAGTACTTC
CASSPSGGVFSYEQYF
>TRBV6-2/TRBV6-3|.|.|TRBJ1-5
TGTGCCAGCAGGCCTCTCAGGGATAATCAGCCCCAGCATTTT
CASRPLRDNQPQHF
>TRBV28|.|.|TRBJ1-5
TGTGCCAGCCGTAGGGGGTTAGGGGCTAGCAATCAGCCCCAGCATTTT
CASRRGLGASNQPQHF
>TRBV7-8|.|.|TRBJ1-1
TGTGCCAGCAGCTTAAGAGGGTTAGAAGGGACTATGAGGACTGAAGCTTTCTTT
CASSLRGLEGTMRTEAFF
>TRBV7-6|.|.|TRBJ2-1
TGTGCCAGCAGCCCACCCGCGGGCGACTCCTACAATGAGCAGTTCTTC
CASSPPAGDSYNEQFF
>TRBV5-6|.|.|TRBJ1-2
TGTGCCAGCAGCTTGGCAATGGCAGGACGGGGGGATGGCTACACCTTC
CASSLAMAGRGDGYTF
>TRBV11-3|TRBD2|.|TRBJ2-6
TGTGCCAGCAGCTTTAGCGCGGGGGTACCTGGGGCCAACGTCCTGACTTTC
CASSFSAGVPGANVLTF
>TRBV28|.|.|TRBJ1-2
TGTGCCAGCAGTTTATTGGGAGGGAATGGCTACACCTTC
CASSLLGGNGYTF
>TRBV4-2|TRBD1|.|TRBJ1-4
TGTGCCAGCAGCCAAGATCTGGGACAGCCTCGACTACTGTTTTTT
CASSQDLGQPRLLFF